This record concerns one TCR beta chain sequence. J gave up 9 bases and V 6 bases, and 7 bases lay outside the gene matches. This CDR3 contains 14 residues. CDR1 is MDHEN and CDR2 is SYDVKM in the germline V gene. Original processing notes: The assay estimated nucleated cells by amplifying reference gene primers. Profiled with immunoSEQ multiplex PCR; TCRdb holds only in-frame clones, not every one. V and J calls and clone size follow that table, whereas D and trimming were derived from the DNA. The data show roughly 43,000 clones, roughly 88% seen once. The record originates from a study of blood T cell repertoires in COVID-19. Study information: From the United States, Italy and Spain came samples of acute and convalescent COVID-19. Sources were T cells, B-cell-depleted T cells, or PBMCs; the material itself was cDNA or gDNA.

The specimen sequenced was peripheral blood. The clonotype was recovered from a human donor in a cohort sampled during active COVID-19. The donor label of this sample is uncertain. The chain couples TRBV28 to TRBJ1-6; 8 bases align to TRBD1. CDR3 in amino acids: CASRGQGESSPLHF. The CDR3 region has the DNA TGTGCCAGCAGAGGACAGGGCGAGAGTTCACCCCTCCACTTT.